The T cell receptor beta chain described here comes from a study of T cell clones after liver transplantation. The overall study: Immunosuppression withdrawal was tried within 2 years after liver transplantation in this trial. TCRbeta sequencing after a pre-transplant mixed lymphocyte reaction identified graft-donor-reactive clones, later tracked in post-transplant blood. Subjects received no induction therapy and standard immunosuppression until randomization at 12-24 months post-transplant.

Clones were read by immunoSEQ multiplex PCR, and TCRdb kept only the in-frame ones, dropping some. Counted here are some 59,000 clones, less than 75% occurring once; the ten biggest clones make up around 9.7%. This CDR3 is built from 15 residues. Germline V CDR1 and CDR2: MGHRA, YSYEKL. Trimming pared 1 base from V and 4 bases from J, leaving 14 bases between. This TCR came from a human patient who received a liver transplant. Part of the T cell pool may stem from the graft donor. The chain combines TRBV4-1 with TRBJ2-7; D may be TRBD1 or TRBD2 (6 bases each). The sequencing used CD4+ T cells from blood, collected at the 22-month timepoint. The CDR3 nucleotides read TGCGCCAGCAGCCAAGTTGGAAGGGGGAGGTACGAGCAGTACTTC. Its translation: CASSQVGRGRYEQYF.